What follows are 2 T cell receptor beta chains derived from one specimen sequenced in a study of blood T cell repertoires in COVID-19. TCRdb keeps only in-frame clones here, not all; method: immunoSEQ multiplex PCR. Of roughly 360,000 clones detected, over 65% appear once; the ten largest clones hold 0.85% to 1.3%. What was sequenced was peripheral blood. The receptors here all came from a human donor with acute or convalescent COVID-19. The donor label of this sample is uncertain.

This sequence joins TRBV7-9 and TRBJ1-4; 8 nucleotides align to TRBD1. V lost 2 bases to trimming and J lost 8 bases; unmatched junction nucleotides: 4. Germline CDR1 SEHNR, CDR2 FQNEAQ (reference sequence). CDR3 length equals 14 residues. The CDR3 protein is CASSLIQGAEKLFF. Here the CDR3 DNA reads TGTGCCAGCAGCTTAATTCAGGGGGCGGAAAAACTGTTTTTT.

The DNA of the CDR3 is TGCGCCAGCAGCCAACGACAGCTGAACACTGAAGCTTTCTTT. It specifies CASSQRQLNTEAFF. V usage is TRBV4-1 and J usage is TRBJ1-1; a weak D match, TRBD1 (5 bases). V was cut by 2 bases and J by 0 bases, with 7 bases left in between. The CDR3 is 14 amino acids. Germline-derived CDR1 and CDR2 are MGHRA and YSYEKL.